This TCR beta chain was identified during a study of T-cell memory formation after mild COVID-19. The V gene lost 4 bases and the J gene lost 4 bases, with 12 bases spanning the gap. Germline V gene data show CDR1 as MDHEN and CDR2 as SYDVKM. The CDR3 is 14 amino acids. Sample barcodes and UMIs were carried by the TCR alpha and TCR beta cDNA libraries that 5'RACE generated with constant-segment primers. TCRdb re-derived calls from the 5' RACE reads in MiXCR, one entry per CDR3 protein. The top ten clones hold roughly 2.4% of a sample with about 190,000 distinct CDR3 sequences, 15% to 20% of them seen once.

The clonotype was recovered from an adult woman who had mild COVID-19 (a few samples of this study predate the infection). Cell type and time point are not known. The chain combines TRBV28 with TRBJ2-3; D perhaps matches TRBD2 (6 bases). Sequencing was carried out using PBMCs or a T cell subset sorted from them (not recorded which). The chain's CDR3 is CASSSGGIPDTQYF. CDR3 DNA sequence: TGTGCCAGCAGTTCCGGGGGAATCCCAGATACGCAGTATTTT.